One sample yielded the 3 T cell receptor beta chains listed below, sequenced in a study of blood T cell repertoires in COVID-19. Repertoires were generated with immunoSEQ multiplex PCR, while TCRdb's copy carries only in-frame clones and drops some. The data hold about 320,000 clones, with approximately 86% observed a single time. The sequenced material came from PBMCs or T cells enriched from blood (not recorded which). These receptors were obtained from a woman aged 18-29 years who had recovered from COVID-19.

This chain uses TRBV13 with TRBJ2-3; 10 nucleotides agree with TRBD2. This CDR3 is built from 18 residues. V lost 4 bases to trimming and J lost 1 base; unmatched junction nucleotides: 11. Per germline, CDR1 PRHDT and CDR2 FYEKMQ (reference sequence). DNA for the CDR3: TGTGCCAGCAGCTCCAGGACTAGCGGCTTAGGGGGCACAGATACGCAGTATTTT. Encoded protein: CASSSRTSGLGGTDTQYF. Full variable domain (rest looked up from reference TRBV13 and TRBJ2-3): AAGVIQSPRHLIKEKRETATLKCYPIPRHDTVYWYQQGPGQDPQFLISFYEKMQSDKGSIPDRFSAQQFSDYHSELNMSSLELGDSALYFCASSSRTSGLGGTDTQYFGPGTRLTVL.

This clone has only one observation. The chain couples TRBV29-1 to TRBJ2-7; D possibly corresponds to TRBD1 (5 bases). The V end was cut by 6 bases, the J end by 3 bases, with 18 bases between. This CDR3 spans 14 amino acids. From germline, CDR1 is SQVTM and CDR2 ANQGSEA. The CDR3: CSVRRDSTGYEQYF. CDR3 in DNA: TGCAGCGTCCGACGAGACAGTACGGGCTACGAGCAGTACTTC.

This chain's CDR3 is CASSQDPQGESPQHF. CDR3 bases: TGTGCCAGCAGCCAAGATCCCCAGGGCGAGTCGCCCCAGCATTTT. The genes are TRBV4-2 and TRBJ1-5, with a weak D call TRBD1 (5 bases). This CDR3 is built from 15 residues. Deletions cut 0 bases from V and 9 bases from J, with 15 bases between. Germline values: CDR1 LGHNA, CDR2 YNFKEQ.